A selection of T cell receptor beta chains follows, all from one sample in a study of control samples from healthy donors and cancer patients. Sequencing was performed with immunoSEQ multiplex PCR; in TCRdb, only in-frame clones are kept and a portion is missing. Of about 100,000 clones listed, roughly 87% are singletons. Sample: blood. The receptors derive from a woman aged 45-65 years in good health. CDR3s include the opening cysteine and the closing phenylalanine or tryptophan. The D gene is left open where the match is weak. Part of the rows lack a size; the others show once, few, many or a class for expanded clones.

d_call clone_size j_call v_call cdr3_aa cdr3_nt
NA NA TRBJ2-2 TRBV28 CASSLNGANTGELFF TGTGCCAGCAGTTTAAACGGAGCGAACACCGGGGAGCTGTTTTTT
TRBD1 NA TRBJ2-5 TRBV24-1 CATSDPGQGEETQYF TGTGCCACCAGTGATCCTGGACAGGGAGAAGAGACCCAGTACTTC
NA NA TRBJ2-2 TRBV9 CASSPRSDTGELFF TGTGCCAGCAGCCCACGAAGCGACACCGGGGAGCTGTTTTTT
NA NA TRBJ2-4 TRBV2 CASIPGVRVIQYF TGTGCCAGCATCCCGGGAGTTAGGGTCATTCAGTACTTC
TRBD1 NA TRBJ1-2 TRBV6-5 CAGKIEAGGAWSYTF TGTGCCGGCAAAATCGAGGCAGGGGGCGCGTGGAGCTACACCTTC
TRBD2 NA TRBJ2-7 TRBV11-2 CASSLTSGGRTYEQYF TGTGCCAGCAGCTTAACAAGCGGGGGGCGGACCTACGAGCAGTACTTC
NA NA TRBJ2-2 TRBV5-1 CASSGANDGGSGELFF TGCGCCAGCAGCGGGGCAAACGACGGCGGTTCCGGGGAGCTGTTTTTT
NA few TRBJ1-2 TRBV9 CASSVEPSRAHLYGYTF TGTGCCAGCAGCGTAGAACCCTCGAGGGCCCACCTCTATGGCTACACCTTC
TRBD1 NA TRBJ2-1 TRBV9 CASSVGPGTGPYNEQFF TGTGCCAGCAGCGTAGGTCCCGGGACAGGCCCCTACAATGAGCAGTTCTTC
NA NA TRBJ2-5 TRBV6-5 CASSPSRGRETQYF TGTGCCAGCAGTCCCTCGAGGGGGAGGGAGACCCAGTACTTC
TRBD2 NA TRBJ2-1 TRBV18 CASSPQRGYNEQFF TGTGCCAGCTCACCACAGCGGGGGTACAATGAGCAGTTCTTC
NA NA TRBJ2-1 TRBV30 CAWSVSSPVDEQFF TGTGCCTGGAGTGTAAGCAGCCCCGTGGATGAGCAGTTCTTC
TRBD2 NA TRBJ2-3 TRBV18 CASSSTGTSGSGIRDTQYF TGTGCCAGCTCATCCACCGGGACTAGCGGGAGTGGGATTCGGGATACGCAGTATTTT
TRBD1 NA TRBJ1-1 TRBV4-3 CASSREGAYSEAFF TGCGCCAGCAGCCGAGAGGGGGCTTATAGTGAAGCTTTCTTT
NA NA TRBJ2-1 TRBV6-1 CASSVGGLSSYNEQFF TGTGCCAGCAGTGTAGGAGGACTGAGCTCCTACAATGAGCAGTTCTTC
NA NA TRBJ1-4 TRBV13 CASSLGLSQYNEKLFF TGTGCCAGCAGCTTAGGCCTTAGCCAATATAATGAAAAACTGTTTTTT
TRBD1 NA TRBJ1-1 TRBV2 CASQGANTEAFF TGTGCCAGCCAGGGGGCGAACACTGAAGCTTTCTTT
NA NA TRBJ2-2 TRBV7-2 CASSLVGGGITGELFF TGTGCCAGCAGCTTAGTAGGAGGTGGGATTACCGGGGAGCTGTTTTTT
NA NA TRBJ1-6 TRBV14 CASSQARDLRRSYNSPLHF TGTGCCAGCAGCCAAGCCCGTGACCTAAGGCGCTCCTATAATTCACCCCTCCACTTT
NA NA TRBJ1-1 TRBV6-5 CASSYEGGISTEAFF TGTGCCAGCAGTTACGAGGGGGGGATTAGTACTGAAGCTTTCTTT
TRBD1 NA TRBJ1-2 TRBV18 CASSPGTGGYTF TGTGCCAGCTCACCAGGGACAGGGGGCTACACCTTC
TRBD1 NA TRBJ2-7 TRBV7-9 CASSLVGTGSDEQYF TGTGCCAGCAGCTTAGTTGGGACAGGGAGCGACGAGCAGTACTTC
NA NA TRBJ2-5 TRBV7-2 CASSAGVTQYF TGTGCCAGCAGCGCCGGAGTGACCCAGTACTTC
NA NA TRBJ1-4 TRBV12-3/TRBV12-4 CAIQKGNEKLFF TGTGCCATTCAAAAGGGGAATGAAAAACTGTTTTTT
TRBD2 NA TRBJ2-5 TRBV5-6 CASTSGGRTQETQYF TGTGCCAGCACCTCCGGGGGGAGGACGCAAGAGACCCAGTACTTC
TRBD1 NA TRBJ2-1 TRBV7-2 CASSSRGLWPIWFF TGTGCCAGCAGCTCGAGGGGGCTTTGGCCCATTTGGTTCTTC
NA NA TRBJ1-5 TRBV6-5 CASSNSGGPQHF TGTGCCAGCAGTAACTCCGGGGGGCCCCAGCATTTT
NA NA TRBJ2-6 TRBV6-5 CASRWISGANVLTF TGTGCCAGCAGGTGGATCTCTGGGGCCAACGTCCTGACTTTC
TRBD1 NA TRBJ1-2 TRBV6-2/TRBV6-3 CASSYGGTGYYGYTF TGTGCCAGCAGTTACGGAGGGACAGGGTACTATGGCTACACCTTC
NA NA TRBJ2-5 TRBV15 CATSSLVTEETQYF TGTGCCACCAGCAGTTTGGTAACTGAAGAGACCCAGTACTTC
NA NA TRBJ1-4 TRBV9 CASSVALDEKLFF TGTGCCAGCAGCGTAGCGTTGGATGAAAAACTGTTTTTT